The clone carrying this T cell receptor beta chain showed up just a few times. Recovered participants had two consecutive negative NP/OP PCR tests, healthcare professional clearance, or symptom resolution. This sample is drawn from a study of blood T cell repertoires in COVID-19. Overall study: Samples taken during acute and convalescent COVID-19 were collected in the United States, Italy and Spain. From T cells, B-cell-depleted T cells, or PBMCs came the material, which was cDNA or gDNA.

Trimming took off 3 bases at V and 0 bases at J, with 8 bases between the two ends. Germline CDR1 reads WSHSY; CDR2 reads SAAADI. This CDR3 spans 15 amino acids. Original data processing: Amplification of reference gene primers was used by the study to estimate nucleated cell counts. Assay: immunoSEQ multiplex PCR; the TCRdb copy retains only in-frame clones and omits some. V, J and clone size derive from that table, while D and trimming were established from the DNA sequence. This table holds about 370,000 clones, 75% to 90% found once. Material for sequencing was PBMCs or T cells enriched from blood (not recorded which). V gene TRBV10-2 combines with J gene TRBJ1-4; no clear D gene. This clonotype originated in a man aged 18-30 years who had recovered from COVID-19. The CDR3 region has the DNA TGCGCCAGCAGTGACAGACATGCAACTAATGAAAAACTGTTTTTT. Protein: CASSDRHATNEKLFF.